This record covers a single T cell receptor beta chain. The CDR3 runs 13 residues. Deletions cut 4 bases from V and 6 bases from J, with 11 bases between. Germline CDR1 and CDR2: SGHAT and FQNNGV. The entry originates in a study of T cell responses to AZD1222 COVID-19 vaccine. TCRdb's table, derived via immunoSEQ multiplex PCR, lists solely in-frame clones and lacks some. The table records about 100,000 clones, about 90% of them present only once. This TCR derives from an adult in good health. Material: peripheral blood, obtained on day 0 of MenACWY control vaccination. The V and J genes are TRBV11-2 and TRBJ2-3; D may correspond to TRBD1 or TRBD2 (6 bases each). The CDR3 reads CASSYGGGDTQYF. CDR3 DNA: TGTGCCAGCAGCTACGGGGGCGGGGATACGCAGTATTTT.